This is a list of T cell receptor beta chains from one sample in a study of T-cell reconstitution after alpha-beta-depleted transplantation in children. Using its own MiXCR run on the PCR reads, TCRdb lists one record per CDR3 protein. The table lists a few hundred thousand distinct CDR3 sequences, about 6.6% of them singletons, with just over 5.5% in the top ten. The starting material was PBMCs, obtained before TCRalphabeta/CD19-depleted stem cell transplant. These receptors all come from a boy aged 2 to 10 with acute lymphoblastic leukemia, due to receive a stem cell transplant. The CDR3 runs from the conserved cysteine through the conserved F or W.

TRBJ2-3 | TRBV5-6 | CASSFSSGWGDTQYF
TRBJ1-1 | TRBV4-3 | CASSQEGTAAGTEAFF
TRBJ1-4 | TRBV28 | CASSVGQRNEKLFF
TRBJ2-2 | TRBV7-9 | CATSASTRASDGELFF
TRBJ2-3 | TRBV20-1 | CSARETGSRDTQYF
TRBJ2-7 | TRBV11-2 | CASSLGSPGGTSYEQYF
TRBJ1-2 | TRBV30 | CAWSVNRNYGYTF
TRBJ2-3 | TRBV28 | CASSPQGRSTDTQYF
TRBJ2-5 | TRBV5-5 | CASSLEGTREAQYF
TRBJ2-3 | TRBV29-1 | CSVWTDTDTQYF